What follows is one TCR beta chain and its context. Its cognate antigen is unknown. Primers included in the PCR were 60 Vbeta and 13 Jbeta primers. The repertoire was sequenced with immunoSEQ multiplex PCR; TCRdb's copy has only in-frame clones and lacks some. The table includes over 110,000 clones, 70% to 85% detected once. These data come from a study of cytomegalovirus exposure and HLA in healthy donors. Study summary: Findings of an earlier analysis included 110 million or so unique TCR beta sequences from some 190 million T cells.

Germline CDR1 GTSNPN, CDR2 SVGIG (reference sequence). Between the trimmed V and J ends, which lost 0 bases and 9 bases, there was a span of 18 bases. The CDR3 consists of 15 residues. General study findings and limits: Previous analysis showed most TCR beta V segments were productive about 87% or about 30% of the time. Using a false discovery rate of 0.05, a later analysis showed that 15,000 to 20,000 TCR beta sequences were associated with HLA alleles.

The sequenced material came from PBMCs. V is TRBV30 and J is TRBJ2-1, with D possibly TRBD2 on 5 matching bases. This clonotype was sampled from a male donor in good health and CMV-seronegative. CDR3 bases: TGTGCCTGGAGTGTAAGAGGGAGCTTTGAGGGTGAGCAGTTCTTC. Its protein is CAWSVRGSFEGEQFF.